These 15 T cell receptor beta chains originate from one sample sequenced in a study of shared clonotypes between healthy human individuals. Sequencing was performed with immunoSEQ multiplex PCR; in TCRdb, only in-frame clones are kept and a portion is missing. The data show about 1 million clones, about three quarters seen once. The sequenced sample was memory CD4+ T cells sorted from blood. The subset denotes: CD45RA-negative fraction. The receptors stem from a man younger than 35 in good health.

The chain carries TRBV5-1 and TRBJ2-5; D is uncertain. The CDR3 is made up of 13 amino acids. Germline lookup yields CDR1 SGHRS and CDR2 YFSETQ. Trimming removed 5 bases from V and 0 bases from J, with 8 bases in between. CDR3 DNA: TGCGCCAGCAGGTTTGGCAACCAAGAGACCCAGTACTTC. Amino acid sequence: CASRFGNQETQYF.

V and J are TRBV30 and TRBJ2-4; perhaps TRBD2 as D (7 bases). The V end was cut by 3 bases, the J end by 10 bases, with 16 bases between. Germline assignment: CDR1 GTSNPN and CDR2 SVGIG (reference sequence). The CDR3 totals 13 residues. CDR3 DNA sequence: TGTGCCTGGAGCAAAGGGGGGGGTCGAATTCAGTACTTC. Amino acids: CAWSKGGGRIQYF.

The J gene is TRBJ2-1, the V gene TRBV30; 7 positions agree with TRBD2. The CDR3 is 15 residues long. The V segment lost 2 bases and the J segment 5 bases; nucleotides outside the gene matches: 9. Germline lookup yields CDR1 GTSNPN and CDR2 SVGIG (reference sequence). The DNA of the CDR3 is TGTGCCTGGAGTAAAGGACTAGTGGATGACAATGAGCAGTTCTTC. Its protein is CAWSKGLVDDNEQFF. The full variable domain, its missing parts supplied by reference TRBV30 and TRBJ2-1, is SQTIHQWPATLVQPVGSPLSLECTVEGTSNPNLYWYRQAAGRGLQLLFYSVGIGQISSEVPQNLSASRPQDRQFILSSKKLLLSDSGFYLCAWSKGLVDDNEQFFGPGTRLTVL.

The chain is built from TRBV19 and TRBJ1-2, with TRBD1 matching 8 bases. This CDR3 is 12 amino acids long. After removal of 7 bases from V and 7 bases from J, the junction contained 5 bases not matched to a gene. Germline V lookup: CDR1 LNHDA, CDR2 SQIVND (reference sequence). The CDR3 sequence is CASTDRGGGYTF. CDR3 bases: TGTGCCAGTACCGACAGGGGTGGTGGCTACACCTTC.

As DNA, the CDR3 is TGTGCCAGCAGCTTATTGACAGGGACTAGCACAGATACGCAGTATTTT. Encoded protein: CASSLLTGTSTDTQYF. The gene calls are TRBV7-9 and TRBJ2-3; D possibly corresponds to TRBD1 (7 bases). Germline-derived CDR1 and CDR2 are SEHNR and FQNEAQ (reference sequence). V lost 2 bases, J lost 0 bases, and 12 bases lay in between. CDR3 length equals 16 residues.

The chain uses TRBV6-5 and TRBJ1-6; D perhaps matches TRBD1 (6 bases). Germline V gene data show CDR1 as MNHEY and CDR2 as SVGAGI. The CDR3 has 14 residues. Trimming stripped 6 bases from V and 7 bases from J, with 13 bases between. CDR3 sequence (DNA): TGTGCCAGCAGACCGACAGGTAGAAATTCACCCCTCCACTTT. Amino acid sequence: CASRPTGRNSPLHF.

V usage is TRBV19 and J usage is TRBJ1-5; 8 bases match TRBD1. V lost 6 bases and J lost 0; bases outside the gene matches: 4. Germline V gene sequence: CDR1 LNHDA, CDR2 SQIVND (reference sequence). The CDR3 totals 15 residues. The CDR3 DNA is TGTGCCAGTAGGACAGGGGAAGGTAGCAATCAGCCCCAGCATTTT. Translated: CASRTGEGSNQPQHF. Full variable domain (rest looked up from reference TRBV19 and TRBJ1-5): DGGITQSPKYLFRKEGQNVTLSCEQNLNHDAMYWYRQDPGQGLRLIYYSQIVNDFQKGDIAEGYSVSREKKESFPLTVTSAQKNPTAFYLCASRTGEGSNQPQHFGDGTRLSIL.

This clone turned up a few times. An end of the junction does not agree with germline; a read error may underlie this. The chain couples TRBV2 to TRBJ2-7; D unresolved. Germline V gene sequence: CDR1 SNHLY, CDR2 FYNNEI. This CDR3 region has 10 residues. In DNA, the CDR3 is TGTGCCAGCAGTAGTTTCGGGCCTAGTTTC. Protein product: CASSSFGPSF.

This clone has more than one count but fewer than ten. The chain joins TRBV7-8 to TRBJ2-1; 7 nucleotides line up with TRBD2. V dropped 7 bases and J dropped 4; count of bases not matched to a gene: 7. The CDR3 sequence is 14 residues long. The germline gives CDR1 SGHVS, CDR2 FQNEAQ. CDR3 nucleotide sequence: TGTGCCAGCACCTCGGGGGGTCTATACAATGAGCAGTTCTTC. Its protein is CASTSGGLYNEQFF.

The chain joins TRBV9 to TRBJ1-3; the D is unclear. V lost 4 bases and J lost 4, with 18 bases in between. The CDR3 loop spans 16 amino acids. Germline V gene data show CDR1 as SGDLS and CDR2 as YYNGEE. The CDR3 loop reads CASSTSQLPGGNTIYF. Written as DNA, the CDR3 is TGTGCCAGCAGCACCTCACAGTTACCTGGGGGAAACACCATATATTTT. The whole variable domain, remainder taken from reference TRBV9 and TRBJ1-3, is DSGVTQTPKHLITATGQRVTLRCSPRSGDLSVYWYQQSLDQGLQFLIQYYNGEERAKGNILERFSAQQFPDLHSELNLSSLELGDSALYFCASSTSQLPGGNTIYFGEGSWLTVV.

This clone was detected only a few times. Other nucleotide sequences in the sample specify the same CDR3. This sequence joins TRBV5-1 and TRBJ1-2, with TRBD1 as a possible D gene (5 bases). The CDR3 has 13 residues. Trimming shortened V by 0 bases and J by 6 bases, and 9 bases separated the two germline ends. Germline CDR1 reads SGHRS; CDR2 reads YFSETQ. CDR3 loop: CASSLVQGDGYTF. The CDR3 DNA reads TGCGCCAGCAGCTTGGTTCAGGGTGATGGCTACACCTTC. The complete variable domain, with remaining parts taken from reference TRBV5-1 and TRBJ1-2, reads KAGVTQTPRYLIKTRGQQVTLSCSPISGHRSVSWYQQTPGQGLQFLFEYFSETQRNKGNFPGRFSGRQFSNSRSEMNVSTLELGDSALYLCASSLVQGDGYTFGSGTRLTVV.

This clone was picked up many times. The genes are TRBV2 and TRBJ2-5; TRBD2 is a possible D gene (6 bases). The CDR3 spans 15 residues. The germline CDR1 and CDR2 sequences are SNHLY and FYNNEI. The V end was cut by 8 bases, the J end by 0 bases, with 16 bases between. In DNA, the CDR3 is TGTGCCAGCGCGGGGTCCAGCGGTTACCAAGAGACCCAGTACTTC. Translation gives CASAGSSGYQETQYF. The full variable domain, with the rest looked up from reference TRBV2 and TRBJ2-5, is EPEVTQTPSHQVTQMGQEVILRCVPISNHLYFYWYRQILGQKVEFLVSFYNNEISEKSEIFDDQFSVERPDGSNFTLKIRSTKLEDSAMYFCASAGSSGYQETQYFGPGTRLLVL.

In regard to this clone: The same CDR3 can be traced to other DNA sequences in this sample. This chain uses TRBV11-2 with TRBJ2-7; 10 bases agree with TRBD1. Germline V CDR1 and CDR2: SGHAT, FQNNGV. This CDR3 region has 14 residues. Trimming at V came to 5 bases and at J to 2 bases, leaving 3 bases not matched to a gene. The CDR3 DNA follows: TGTGCCAGCAGCCTGGGACAGGGGACCTACGAGCAGTACTTC. It encodes CASSLGQGTYEQYF.

The chain is built from TRBV28 and TRBJ2-7; 13 bases map to TRBD2. In germline, CDR1 is MDHEN, CDR2 SYDVKM. This CDR3 has 15 amino acids. The V segment lost 6 bases and the J segment 2 bases; nucleotides outside the gene matches: 4. The CDR3 protein is CASSSGTSGAYEQYF. The CDR3 DNA is TGTGCCAGCAGCTCCGGGACTAGCGGGGCCTACGAGCAGTACTTC. The full variable domain, with the rest looked up from reference TRBV28 and TRBJ2-7, is DVKVTQSSRYLVKRTGEKVFLECVQDMDHENMFWYRQDPGLGLRLIYFSYDVKMKEKGDIPEGYSVSREKKERFSLILESASTNQTSMYLCASSSGTSGAYEQYFGPGTRLTVT.

The chain recombines TRBV11-1 with TRBJ2-3, with 8 bases identical to TRBD2. Germline V lookup: CDR1 SGHAT, CDR2 FQDESV (reference sequence). V gave up 2 bases and J gave up 3 bases; unmatched junction bases: 4. CDR3 length: 15 amino acids. DNA for the CDR3: TGTGCCAGCAGCTTATCGGGGGGGCCGACAGATACGCAGTATTTT. Its protein is CASSLSGGPTDTQYF.